A selection of T cell receptor beta chains follows, all from one sample in a study of cytomegalovirus exposure and HLA in healthy donors. The method was immunoSEQ multiplex PCR; TCRdb's version includes in-frame clones alone and lacks a portion of them. The sample shows about 260,000 clones, around 90% of them seen only once. Sequencing was performed on PBMCs. The receptors stem from a woman aged 25-40 years in good health and CMV-seronegative. Each CDR3 is given with its conserved first and last residue. Fields, in order: V gene, J gene, CDR3 protein.

v_gene: TRBV18
j_gene: TRBJ1-5
CDR3aa: CASSPRTGGSLSAQHF

v_gene: TRBV5-1
j_gene: TRBJ2-3
CDR3aa: CASSPLAGGQDTQYF

v_gene: TRBV28
j_gene: TRBJ2-7
CDR3aa: CASSHRGSYEQYF

v_gene: TRBV28
j_gene: TRBJ2-7
CDR3aa: CASRPTSGVYEQYF

v_gene: TRBV4-3
j_gene: TRBJ2-7
CDR3aa: CASSQELIGSYEQYF

v_gene: TRBV9
j_gene: TRBJ2-5
CDR3aa: CASSAEGGKETQYF

v_gene: TRBV6-1
j_gene: TRBJ2-7
CDR3aa: CASSGQGDEQYF

v_gene: TRBV7-8
j_gene: TRBJ2-7
CDR3aa: CASSLGQGINYEQYF

v_gene: TRBV28
j_gene: TRBJ2-1
CDR3aa: CASRTGGDYNEQFF

v_gene: TRBV28
j_gene: TRBJ2-4
CDR3aa: CASSEGNKNIQYF

v_gene: TRBV11-2
j_gene: TRBJ2-5
CDR3aa: CASSLGGAGEGFETQYF

v_gene: TRBV28
j_gene: TRBJ2-7
CDR3aa: CASSQSSANPPHEQYF

v_gene: TRBV5-1
j_gene: TRBJ2-1
CDR3aa: CASRAGQDYNEQFF

v_gene: TRBV6-5
j_gene: TRBJ2-7
CDR3aa: CASSYLEEGSYEQYF

v_gene: TRBV29-1
j_gene: TRBJ2-1
CDR3aa: CSVDSGSSYNEQFF

v_gene: TRBV11-2
j_gene: TRBJ2-2
CDR3aa: CASSLEVDTGELFF

v_gene: TRBV2
j_gene: TRBJ2-7
CDR3aa: CASSELNLSSYEQYF

v_gene: TRBV5-1
j_gene: TRBJ1-3
CDR3aa: CASRPSGGSGNTIYF

v_gene: TRBV19
j_gene: TRBJ2-5
CDR3aa: CASSIDGAETQYF

v_gene: TRBV6-6
j_gene: TRBJ2-1
CDR3aa: CASSYPTGRPNEQFF

v_gene: TRBV11-3
j_gene: TRBJ2-3
CDR3aa: CASSLGGGSTDTQYF

v_gene: TRBV28
j_gene: TRBJ1-1
CDR3aa: CASRNTEAFF

v_gene: TRBV7-2
j_gene: TRBJ2-7
CDR3aa: CASSPRDSGRGEQYF

v_gene: TRBV2
j_gene: TRBJ1-5
CDR3aa: CASSPGLGQPQHF

v_gene: TRBV2
j_gene: TRBJ2-5
CDR3aa: CASSEAGGRETPMGETQYF

v_gene: TRBV9
j_gene: TRBJ1-5
CDR3aa: CASSVGAGGDQPQHF

v_gene: TRBV7-9
j_gene: TRBJ2-1
CDR3aa: CASSPKTSGSSHEQFF

v_gene: TRBV10-2
j_gene: TRBJ2-4
CDR3aa: CASSETSGRVKNIQYF

v_gene: TRBV7-3
j_gene: TRBJ2-7
CDR3aa: CASSLYPSGTAYEQYF

v_gene: TRBV4-1
j_gene: TRBJ2-7
CDR3aa: CASSQDLRVSYEQYF

v_gene: TRBV27
j_gene: TRBJ1-2
CDR3aa: CASSPTGAYGYTF

v_gene: TRBV6-6
j_gene: TRBJ2-7
CDR3aa: CASSYSGTGSYEQYF

v_gene: TRBV5-4
j_gene: TRBJ1-1
CDR3aa: CASSLLGVNTEAFF

v_gene: TRBV27
j_gene: TRBJ1-4
CDR3aa: CASSQVKGLLFF

v_gene: TRBV28
j_gene: TRBJ2-7
CDR3aa: CASSSPGGGNYEQYF

v_gene: TRBV4-3
j_gene: TRBJ2-3
CDR3aa: CASSQDVASGNTGGQYF

v_gene: TRBV2
j_gene: TRBJ1-4
CDR3aa: CASSEARGALFF

v_gene: TRBV30
j_gene: TRBJ2-5
CDR3aa: CAWTTGRREAQYF

v_gene: TRBV19
j_gene: TRBJ1-2
CDR3aa: CASSPGGSYGYTF

v_gene: TRBV9
j_gene: TRBJ2-3
CDR3aa: CASSLRPDQSTDTQYF

v_gene: TRBV6-6
j_gene: TRBJ2-2
CDR3aa: CASSTSGSSTGELFF

v_gene: TRBV11-2
j_gene: TRBJ2-1
CDR3aa: CASSPKGLADWFEQFF

v_gene: TRBV7-8
j_gene: TRBJ1-1
CDR3aa: CASSLGDRDSEAFF

v_gene: TRBV7-3
j_gene: TRBJ2-3
CDR3aa: CASSFGLAGGTDTQYF